These 15 T cell receptor beta chains were sequenced from one sample in a study of blood T cell repertoires in COVID-19. Only in-frame clones appear in the TCRdb table, and some are missing; sequencing was by immunoSEQ multiplex PCR. The sample holds 140,000 to 150,000 clones, roughly 86% seen once. Sequencing was carried out using peripheral blood. The receptor source for this set is a man between 65 and 80 years old with acute or convalescent COVID-19.

This clone showed up just a few times. The rearrangement joins TRBV11-2 to TRBJ2-5; possibly TRBD1 for D (7 bases). The germline V gene encodes CDR1 SGHAT and CDR2 FQNNGV. V lost 0 bases, J lost 5 bases, and 10 bases lay in between. The CDR3 spans 14 residues. This CDR3 reads CASSLEGGQETQYF. The DNA for the CDR3 is TGTGCCAGCAGCTTAGAGGGGGGACAGGAGACCCAGTACTTC.

The chain carries TRBV5-5 and TRBJ2-5, with 9 bases matching TRBD1. This CDR3 has 18 residues. V lost 0 bases to trimming and J lost 5 bases; unmatched junction nucleotides: 14. Germline V gene data show CDR1 as SGHKS and CDR2 as YYEKEE (reference sequence). CDR3 loop: CASSLGPNRGRRVETQYF. CDR3 bases: TGTGCCAGCAGCTTGGGACCCAACAGGGGGCGGAGAGTGGAGACCCAGTACTTC. Full variable domain (rest looked up from reference TRBV5-5 and TRBJ2-5): DAGVTQSPTHLIKTRGQQVTLRCSPISGHKSVSWYQQVLGQGPQFIFQYYEKEERGRGNFPDRFSARQFPNYSSELNVNALLLGDSALYLCASSLGPNRGRRVETQYFGPGTRLLVL.

The chain is built from TRBV28 and TRBJ2-7; tentatively, D is TRBD2 (6 bases). The V and J ends lost 4 bases and 0 bases respectively, with 10 bases between them. The germline V gene encodes CDR1 MDHEN and CDR2 SYDVKM. The CDR3 length is 14 residues. The CDR3 region has the DNA TGTGCCAGCAGTTCCGGAGGGAGCTCCTACGAGCAGTACTTC. This sequence encodes CASSSGGSSYEQYF. Full variable domain (missing parts from reference TRBV28 and TRBJ2-7): DVKVTQSSRYLVKRTGEKVFLECVQDMDHENMFWYRQDPGLGLRLIYFSYDVKMKEKGDIPEGYSVSREKKERFSLILESASTNQTSMYLCASSSGGSSYEQYFGPGTRLTVT.

The rearrangement joins TRBV5-1 to TRBJ1-4; a possible D gene is TRBD1 (5 bases). Per germline, CDR1 SGHRS and CDR2 YFSETQ. The CDR3 consists of 16 residues. The V gene lost 0 bases and the J gene lost 3 bases, with 12 bases spanning the gap. The CDR3 is CASSLGPETANEKLFF. As DNA, the CDR3 is TGCGCCAGCAGCTTGGGCCCGGAGACAGCTAATGAAAAACTGTTTTTT. Filled out from reference TRBV5-1 and TRBJ1-4, the complete variable domain reads KAGVTQTPRYLIKTRGQQVTLSCSPISGHRSVSWYQQTPGQGLQFLFEYFSETQRNKGNFPGRFSGRQFSNSRSEMNVSTLELGDSALYLCASSLGPETANEKLFFGSGTQLSVL.

In its sample, this clone was seen once. The chain combines TRBV5-1 with TRBJ2-5; D is possibly TRBD2 (6 bases). The germline V gene has CDR1 SGHRS and CDR2 YFSETQ. V lost 4 bases and J 0 bases, leaving 10 bases between the germline ends. The CDR3 covers 14 residues. The DNA for the CDR3 is TGCGCCAGCAGCCTGAGCGGGTACCAAGAGACCCAGTACTTC. It codes for CASSLSGYQETQYF.

The CDR3 region is CAWRGGSYNEQFF. In nucleotides, the CDR3 is TGTGCCTGGAGAGGGGGCTCCTACAATGAGCAGTTCTTC. This sequence joins TRBV30 and TRBJ2-1, with D possibly being TRBD1 (6 bases). The length of the CDR3 is 13 residues. The germline gives CDR1 GTSNPN, CDR2 SVGIG (reference sequence). Trimming removed 3 bases from V and 0 bases from J, with 6 bases in between.

V is TRBV6-2 or TRBV6-3 and J is TRBJ2-5, with 11 bases matching TRBD2. The germline V gene has CDR1 MNHEY and CDR2 SVGEGT. V was clipped by 4 bases and J by 6 bases; unmatched bases: 4. This CDR3 is built from 14 residues. CDR3 nucleotide sequence: TGTGCCAGCAGTTTAGCGGGGGGGCCCCAGACCCAGTACTTC. Translated, it gives CASSLAGGPQTQYF.

The chain combines TRBV5-4 with TRBJ2-1; 8 nucleotides match TRBD2. Germline CDR1 and CDR2: SGHNT and YYREEE (reference sequence). The CDR3 sequence is 15 residues long. Trimming cost V 4 bases and J 0 bases; bases outside gene matches: 3. CDR3 in amino acids: CASSPSGSSYNEQFF. DNA for the CDR3: TGTGCCAGCAGCCCGAGCGGGAGCTCCTACAATGAGCAGTTCTTC.

The rearrangement joins TRBV29-1 to TRBJ2-5; a possible D gene is TRBD1 (6 bases). Looked up from germline, CDR1 is SQVTM and CDR2 is ANQGSEA. V was trimmed by 8 bases and J by 5 bases, leaving 15 bases between them. The CDR3 runs 12 residues. Here the CDR3 reads CSKQGAEETQYF. The CDR3 nucleotides are TGCAGCAAACAGGGAGCGGAGGAGACCCAGTACTTC. The full variable domain, completed using reference TRBV29-1 and TRBJ2-5, is SAVISQKPSRDICQRGTSLTIQCQVDSQVTMMFWYRQQPGQSLTLIATANQGSEATYESGFVIDKFPISRPNLTFSTLTVSNMSPEDSSIYLCSKQGAEETQYFGPGTRLLVL.

Note on this clone: This sample also contains other DNA sequences that code for the same CDR3. The gene calls are TRBV3-1 (or the pseudogene TRBV3-2) and TRBJ1-6, with TRBD1 as a possible D gene (5 bases). CDR1 LGHDT and CDR2 YNNKEL come from the germline V gene (reference sequence). This CDR3 has 15 residues. V gave up 0 bases and J gave up 7 bases, with 10 bases separating them. The CDR3: CASSQDPGGNSPLHF. The CDR3 DNA is TGTGCCAGCAGCCAAGATCCGGGGGGGAATTCACCCCTCCACTTT.

Comment on this clone: Additional DNA sequences in this sample encode the identical CDR3. The chain joins TRBV18 to TRBJ2-5; TRBD2 is a possible D gene (5 bases). Trimming took 3 bases from V and 0 from J, leaving 8 bases between them. This CDR3 has 14 residues. Germline CDR1 KGHSH, CDR2 LQKENI. CDR3 sequence: CASSPRDNQETQYF. CDR3 nucleotide sequence: TGTGCCAGCTCACCGAGGGATAACCAAGAGACCCAGTACTTC.

The chain joins TRBV12-3 or TRBV12-4 to TRBJ2-7; D not certain. V lost 11 bases to trimming and J lost 0 bases, with 11 bases between them. There are 12 residues in the CDR3. The CDR3 here is CAPKSSSYEQYF. The CDR3 region has the DNA TGTGCCCCCAAATCCAGCTCCTACGAGCAGTACTTC.

The rearrangement uses TRBV12-3 or TRBV12-4 and TRBJ2-7; D not certain. The CDR3 extends over 13 amino acids. The V and J ends lost 6 bases and 2 bases respectively, with 11 bases between them. CDR3 loop: CASSLLTTYEQYF. The CDR3, as DNA: TGTGCCAGCAGCCTGCTAACGACCTACGAGCAGTACTTC.

The J gene is TRBJ1-1, the V gene TRBV19, with 8 bases aligning to TRBD1. With V trimmed by 4 bases and J by 5 bases, 6 bases remained unmatched. The germline gives CDR1 LNHDA, CDR2 SQIVND (reference sequence). The CDR3 is made up of 14 amino acids. CDR3 DNA sequence: TGTGCCAGTAGTAATGGACAGGGATGGACTGAAGCTTTCTTT. This codes for CASSNGQGWTEAFF. Full variable domain (missing parts from reference TRBV19 and TRBJ1-1): DGGITQSPKYLFRKEGQNVTLSCEQNLNHDAMYWYRQDPGQGLRLIYYSQIVNDFQKGDIAEGYSVSREKKESFPLTVTSAQKNPTAFYLCASSNGQGWTEAFFGQGTRLTVV.

The chain combines TRBV23-1 with TRBJ2-7, with D perhaps matching TRBD2 (6 bases). TRBV23-1 qualifies as an ORF whose function is uncertain. There are 12 residues in the CDR3. Between the trimmed V and J ends, which lost 7 bases and 9 bases, there was a span of 16 bases. This CDR3 is CASNGGSRGQYF. The CDR3 bases are TGCGCCAGCAACGGGGGAAGTCGGGGGCAGTACTTC.